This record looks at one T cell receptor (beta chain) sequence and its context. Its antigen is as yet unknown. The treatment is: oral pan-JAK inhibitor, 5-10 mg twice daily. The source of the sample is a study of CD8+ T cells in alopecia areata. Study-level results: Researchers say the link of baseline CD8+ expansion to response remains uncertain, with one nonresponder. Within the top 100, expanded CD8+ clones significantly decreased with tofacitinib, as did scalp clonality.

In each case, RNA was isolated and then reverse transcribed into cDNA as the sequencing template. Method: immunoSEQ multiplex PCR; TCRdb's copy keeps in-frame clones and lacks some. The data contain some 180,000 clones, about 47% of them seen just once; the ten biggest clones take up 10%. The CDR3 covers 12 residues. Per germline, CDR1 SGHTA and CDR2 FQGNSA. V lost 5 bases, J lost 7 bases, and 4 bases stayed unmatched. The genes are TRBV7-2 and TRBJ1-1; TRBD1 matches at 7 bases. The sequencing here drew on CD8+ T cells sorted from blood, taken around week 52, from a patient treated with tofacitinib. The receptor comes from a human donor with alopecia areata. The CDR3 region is CASSTQGYEAFF. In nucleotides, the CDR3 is TGTGCCAGCAGCACACAGGGGTATGAAGCTTTCTTT.